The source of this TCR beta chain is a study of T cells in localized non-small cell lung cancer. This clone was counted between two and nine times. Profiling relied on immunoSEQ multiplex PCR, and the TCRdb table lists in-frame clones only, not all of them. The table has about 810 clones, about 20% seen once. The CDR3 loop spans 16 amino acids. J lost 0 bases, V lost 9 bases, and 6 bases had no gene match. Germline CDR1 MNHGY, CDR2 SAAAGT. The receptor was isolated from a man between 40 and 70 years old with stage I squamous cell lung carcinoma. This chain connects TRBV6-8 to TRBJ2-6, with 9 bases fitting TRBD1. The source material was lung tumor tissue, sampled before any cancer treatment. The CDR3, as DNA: TGTGCCAGTCAGGACAGGGGAAGCTCTGGGGCCAACGTCCTGACTTTC. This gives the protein CASQDRGSSGANVLTF.